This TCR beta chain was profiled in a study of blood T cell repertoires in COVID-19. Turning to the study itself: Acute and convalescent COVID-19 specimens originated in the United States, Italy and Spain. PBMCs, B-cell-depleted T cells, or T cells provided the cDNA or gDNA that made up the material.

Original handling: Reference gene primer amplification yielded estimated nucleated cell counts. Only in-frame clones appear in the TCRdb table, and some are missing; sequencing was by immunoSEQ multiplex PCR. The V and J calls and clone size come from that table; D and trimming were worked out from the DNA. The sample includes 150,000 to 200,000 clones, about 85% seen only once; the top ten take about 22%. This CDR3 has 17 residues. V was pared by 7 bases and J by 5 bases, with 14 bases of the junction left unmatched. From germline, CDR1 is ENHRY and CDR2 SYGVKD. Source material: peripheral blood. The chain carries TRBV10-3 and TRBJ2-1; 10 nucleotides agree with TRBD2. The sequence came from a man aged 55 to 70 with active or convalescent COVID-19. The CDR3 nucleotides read TGTGCCATCACCCGGACAAGCGGGGGGGCCGCTAACAATGAGCAGTTCTTC. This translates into CAITRTSGGAANNEQFF.